This TCR beta chain was identified during a study of blood T cell repertoires in COVID-19. The protocol was immunoSEQ multiplex PCR, while the TCRdb copy is restricted to in-frame clones and leaves out a portion. The sample lists about 73,000 clones, 60% to 80% seen once, with 2% to 2.5% in the top ten. The TCR comes from a man in his 70s with COVID-19, enrolled during active disease. The sequencing input was peripheral blood.

The CDR3 spells CASSRGQGASWVTEAFF. CDR3 bases: TGTGCCAGCAGCCGGGGACAGGGGGCAAGTTGGGTCACTGAAGCTTTCTTT. The chain carries TRBV3-1 (or the pseudogene TRBV3-2) and TRBJ1-1; TRBD1 agrees at 12 bases. This CDR3 contains 17 residues. CDR1 and CDR2 (germline): LGHDT, YNNKEL (reference sequence). Trimming cost V 4 bases and J 4 bases; bases outside gene matches: 10.